The 11 T cell receptor beta chains reported below all come from one sample, sequenced in a study of T cells after yellow fever vaccination. TCRdb reprocessed the 5' RACE reads via MiXCR and lists one record per CDR3 protein. Of about 63,000 distinct CDR3 sequences listed, 6.5% to 9% are singletons. The specimen was CD8+ T cells sorted from PBMCs, collected 15 days after the yellow fever booster vaccination. The receptors derive from a man under 40 who received the YFV17D yellow fever vaccine.

The chain is built from TRBV7-2 and TRBJ2-7; D remains ambiguous. Trimming took 5 bases from V and 0 from J, leaving 14 bases between them. CDR3 length: 15 amino acids. Germline V gives CDR1 SGHTA, CDR2 FQGNSA. The CDR3 region has the DNA TGTGCCAGCAGCGAAGGGATCTCAAGCTCCTACGAGCAGTACTTC. Its translation is CASSEGISSSYEQYF. The full variable domain, its missing parts supplied by reference TRBV7-2 and TRBJ2-7, is GAGVSQSPSNKVTEKGKDVELRCDPISGHTALYWYRQSLGQGLEFLIYFQGNSAPDKSGLPSDRFSAERTGGSVSTLTIQRTQQEDSAVYLCASSEGISSSYEQYFGPGTRLTVT.

This clonotype was counted a few times. The chain has TRBV7-8 and TRBJ1-2; no firm D call. The germline V and J ends were trimmed by 1 base and 4 bases, with 7 bases remaining between them. The CDR3 is 13 residues long. CDR1 and CDR2 from the germline V gene are SGHVS and FQNEAQ. The CDR3 reads CASSLDGSYGYTF. For the CDR3, the DNA is TGTGCCAGCAGCTTAGATGGTAGCTATGGCTACACCTTC.

The genes are TRBV28 and TRBJ2-2, with no clear D. Trimming took 8 bases from V and 5 from J, leaving 12 bases between them. The CDR3 has 13 amino acids. Looked up from germline, CDR1 is MDHEN and CDR2 is SYDVKM. The CDR3, as DNA: TGTGCCAGCTCATGGGGAAGGACCGGGGAGCTGTTTTTT. Protein sequence: CASSWGRTGELFF.

This clonotype appeared many times. The CDR3 region is CASSPFDSGANVLTF. The CDR3 coding sequence is TGTGCCAGCAGCCCCTTTGACTCTGGGGCCAACGTCCTGACTTTC. V is TRBV9 and J is TRBJ2-6; D is unclear. Germline assignment: CDR1 SGDLS and CDR2 YYNGEE. V was trimmed by 4 bases and J by 0 bases, leaving 8 bases between them. The CDR3 contains 15 residues.

This clonotype was seen ten or more times. The V call is TRBV7-7, the J call TRBJ2-1; 12 bases agree with TRBD2. The V gene end was trimmed by 5 bases and the J gene end by 4 bases; junction bases not matched to a gene: 3. Germline V lookup: CDR1 SSHAT, CDR2 FNYEAQ (reference sequence). This CDR3 region has 15 residues. The CDR3 sequence is CASSETSGSYNEQFF. The DNA of the CDR3 is TGTGCCAGCAGCGAGACTAGCGGGAGTTACAATGAGCAGTTCTTC.

This clonotype was detected many times. The chain links TRBV15 to TRBJ2-3; 10 bases are shared with TRBD2. This CDR3 is 15 amino acids long. The germline V gene encodes CDR1 LNHNV and CDR2 YYDKDF (reference sequence). Trimming at V came to 2 bases and at J to 2 bases, leaving 1 base not matched to a gene. CDR3 in amino acids: CATSRLAGATDTQYF. CDR3 in DNA: TGTGCCACCAGCAGACTAGCGGGGGCCACAGATACGCAGTATTTT.

Points on this clonotype: This may come from a read error, since a much larger clone is one base off. The J gene is TRBJ2-2, the V gene TRBV29-1; D is ambiguous. The CDR3 has 13 residues. Germline V gene data show CDR1 as SQVTM and CDR2 as ANQGSEA. V lost 4 bases to trimming and J lost 9 bases, with 15 bases between them. The CDR3 is CSVANGDTWELFF. In nucleotides, the CDR3 is TGCAGCGTTGCTAATGGGGATACCTGGGAGCTGTTTTTT.

This clonotype was detected ten times or more. The gene calls are TRBV20-1 and TRBJ2-4; TRBD1 agrees at 9 bases. CDR3 length equals 14 residues. Germline CDR1 and CDR2: DFQATT and SNEGSKA (reference sequence). The V gene end was trimmed by 6 bases and the J gene end by 3 bases; junction bases not matched to a gene: 6. This CDR3 reads CSARTGEGKNIQYF. CDR3 DNA: TGCAGTGCAAGGACAGGGGAAGGCAAAAACATTCAGTACTTC.

This clonotype appeared many times. V is TRBV18 and J is TRBJ2-5, with D unresolved. The CDR3 has 14 amino acids. V was pared by 3 bases and J by 1 base, with 9 bases between. CDR1 is KGHSH and CDR2 is LQKENI in the germline V gene. The CDR3 loop is CASSPVWPQETQYF. CDR3 nucleotides: TGTGCCAGCTCACCGGTTTGGCCCCAAGAGACCCAGTACTTC.

The rearrangement uses TRBV19 and TRBJ2-3; D might be TRBD1 or TRBD2, each matching 5 bases. Between the trimmed V and J ends, which lost 6 bases and 0 bases, there was a span of 13 bases. The CDR3 consists of 15 residues. The germline V gene has CDR1 LNHDA and CDR2 SQIVND (reference sequence). The CDR3 loop reads CASREGSHSTDTQYF. The CDR3 nucleotides read TGTGCCAGTAGAGAGGGGTCCCACAGCACAGATACGCAGTATTTT.

In this sample, this clonotype turned up a few times. The V and J genes are TRBV19 and TRBJ1-1, with a possible D match to TRBD1 (5 bases). This CDR3 is built from 13 residues. Germline CDR1 is LNHDA and CDR2 is SQIVND (reference sequence). The V end was cut by 9 bases, the J end by 4 bases, with 15 bases between. The CDR3 spells CASRSRVVTEAFF. CDR3 in DNA: TGTGCCAGCCGTAGCAGGGTTGTCACTGAAGCTTTCTTT.